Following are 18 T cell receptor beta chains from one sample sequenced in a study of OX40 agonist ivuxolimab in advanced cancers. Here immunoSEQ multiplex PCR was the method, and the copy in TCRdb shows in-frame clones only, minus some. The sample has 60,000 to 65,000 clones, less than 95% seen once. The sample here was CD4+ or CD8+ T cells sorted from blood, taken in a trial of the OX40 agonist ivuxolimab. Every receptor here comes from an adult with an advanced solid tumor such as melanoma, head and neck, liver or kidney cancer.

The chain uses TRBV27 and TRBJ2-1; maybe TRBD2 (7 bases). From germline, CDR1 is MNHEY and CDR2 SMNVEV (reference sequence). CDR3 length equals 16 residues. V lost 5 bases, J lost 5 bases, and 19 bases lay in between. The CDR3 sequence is CASSLMGGLRNNEQFF. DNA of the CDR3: TGTGCCAGCAGTCTTATGGGGGGGCTTAGAAACAATGAGCAGTTCTTC.

The chain's CDR3 is CASSLFPGDRGFGSNQPQHF. DNA of the CDR3: TGTGCCAGCAGTTTATTCCCCGGGGACAGGGGTTTTGGTAGCAATCAGCCCCAGCATTTT. This chain joins TRBV27 and TRBJ1-5; 10 nucleotides line up with TRBD1. The CDR3 has 20 amino acids. Germline V lookup: CDR1 MNHEY, CDR2 SMNVEV (reference sequence). V trimming: 1 base; J trimming: 0 bases; junction bases outside the gene matches: 12.

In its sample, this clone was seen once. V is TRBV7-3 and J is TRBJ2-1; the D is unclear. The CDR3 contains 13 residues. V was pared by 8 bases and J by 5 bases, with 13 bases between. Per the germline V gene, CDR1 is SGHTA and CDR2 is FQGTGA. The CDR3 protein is CASVKWWDNEQFF. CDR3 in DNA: TGTGCCAGCGTCAAGTGGTGGGACAATGAGCAGTTCTTC.

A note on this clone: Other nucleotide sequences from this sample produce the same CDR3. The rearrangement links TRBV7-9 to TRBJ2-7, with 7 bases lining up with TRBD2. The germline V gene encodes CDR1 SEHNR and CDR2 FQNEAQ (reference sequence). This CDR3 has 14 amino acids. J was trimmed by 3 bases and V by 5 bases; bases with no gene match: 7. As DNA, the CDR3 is TGTGCCAGCAGCGGGGTGGGGGGGATCTACGAGCAGTACTTC. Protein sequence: CASSGVGGIYEQYF.

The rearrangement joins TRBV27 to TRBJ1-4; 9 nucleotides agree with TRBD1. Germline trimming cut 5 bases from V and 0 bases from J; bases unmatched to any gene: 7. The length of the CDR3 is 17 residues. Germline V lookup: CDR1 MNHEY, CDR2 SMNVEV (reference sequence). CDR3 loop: CASSSRDRVSTNEKLFF. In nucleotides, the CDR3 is TGTGCCAGCAGTAGCCGGGACAGGGTTTCAACTAATGAAAAACTGTTTTTT.

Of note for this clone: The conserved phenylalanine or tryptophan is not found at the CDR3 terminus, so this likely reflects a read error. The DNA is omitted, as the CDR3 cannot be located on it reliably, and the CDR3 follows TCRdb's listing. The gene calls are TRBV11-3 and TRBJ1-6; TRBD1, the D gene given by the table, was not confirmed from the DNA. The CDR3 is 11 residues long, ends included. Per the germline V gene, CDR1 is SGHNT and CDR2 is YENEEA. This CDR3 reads CASSLKGEQGG.

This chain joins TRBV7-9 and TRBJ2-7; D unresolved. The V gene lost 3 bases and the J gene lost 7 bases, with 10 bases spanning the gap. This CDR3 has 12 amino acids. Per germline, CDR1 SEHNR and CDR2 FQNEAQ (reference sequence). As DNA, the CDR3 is TGTGCCAGCAGCTTCAGCATTTTGGAGCAGTACTTC. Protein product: CASSFSILEQYF.

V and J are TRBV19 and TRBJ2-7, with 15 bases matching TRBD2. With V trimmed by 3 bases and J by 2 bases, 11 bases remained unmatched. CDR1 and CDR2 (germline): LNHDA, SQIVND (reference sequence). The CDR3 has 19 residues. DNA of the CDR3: TGTGCCAGTAGTATCGGACTAGCGGGAGGGTCCCTTACGGCCTACGAGCAGTACTTC. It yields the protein CASSIGLAGGSLTAYEQYF.

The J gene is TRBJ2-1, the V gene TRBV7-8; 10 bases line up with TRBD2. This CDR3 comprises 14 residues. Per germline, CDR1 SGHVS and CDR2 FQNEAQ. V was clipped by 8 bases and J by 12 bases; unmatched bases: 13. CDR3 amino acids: CASDPGTSALRQFF. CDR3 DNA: TGTGCCAGCGACCCCGGGACTAGCGCCTTGAGGCAGTTCTTC.

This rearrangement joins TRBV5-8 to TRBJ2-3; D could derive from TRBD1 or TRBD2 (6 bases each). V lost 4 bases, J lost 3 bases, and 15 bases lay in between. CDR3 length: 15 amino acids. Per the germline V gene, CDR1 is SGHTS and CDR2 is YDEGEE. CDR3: CASSVDQGRTDTQYF. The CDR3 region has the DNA TGTGCCAGCAGCGTGGACCAGGGGAGGACAGATACGCAGTATTTT.

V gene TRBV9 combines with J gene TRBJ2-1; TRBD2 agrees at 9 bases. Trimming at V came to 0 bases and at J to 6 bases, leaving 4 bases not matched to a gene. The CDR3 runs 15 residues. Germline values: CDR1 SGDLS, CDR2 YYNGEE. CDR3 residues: CASSVVGLASNEQFF. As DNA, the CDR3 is TGTGCCAGCAGCGTAGTGGGACTAGCCAGCAATGAGCAGTTCTTC.

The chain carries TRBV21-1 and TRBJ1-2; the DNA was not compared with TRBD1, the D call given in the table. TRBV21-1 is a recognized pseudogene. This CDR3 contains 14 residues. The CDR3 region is CASSDDRDVYGYTF. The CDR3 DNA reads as TGTGCCAGCAGCGACGACAGGGACGTCTATGGCTACACCTTC.

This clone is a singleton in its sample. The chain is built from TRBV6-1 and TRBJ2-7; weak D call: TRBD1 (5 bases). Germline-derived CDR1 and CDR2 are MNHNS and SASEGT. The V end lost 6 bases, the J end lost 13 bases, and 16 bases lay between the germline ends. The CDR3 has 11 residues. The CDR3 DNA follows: TGTGCCAGCAGCTTGGCAGGGCGGTATTACTTC. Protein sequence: CASSLAGRYYF.

CDR3 loop: CASSNISGYTF. The CDR3 bases are TGCGCCAGCAGTAACATATCTGGCTACACCTTC. The V and J genes are TRBV10-2 and TRBJ1-2; the D is unclear. CDR3 length: 11 residues. Germline-derived CDR1 and CDR2 are WSHSY and SAAADI. Trimming removed 5 bases from V and 7 bases from J, with 8 bases in between.

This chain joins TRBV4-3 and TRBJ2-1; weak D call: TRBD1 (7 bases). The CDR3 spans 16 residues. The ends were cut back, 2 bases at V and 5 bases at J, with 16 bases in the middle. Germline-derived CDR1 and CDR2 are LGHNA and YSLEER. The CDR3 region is CASSQNDRDWDNEQFF. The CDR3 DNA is TGCGCCAGCAGCCAAAATGACAGGGACTGGGACAATGAGCAGTTCTTC.

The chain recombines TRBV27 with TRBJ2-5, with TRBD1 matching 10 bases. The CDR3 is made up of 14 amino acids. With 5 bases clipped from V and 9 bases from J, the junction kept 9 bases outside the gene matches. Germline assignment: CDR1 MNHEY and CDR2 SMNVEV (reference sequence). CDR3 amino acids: CASSLGTGERAQYF. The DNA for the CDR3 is TGTGCCAGCAGTCTCGGGACAGGGGAGAGGGCCCAGTACTTC.

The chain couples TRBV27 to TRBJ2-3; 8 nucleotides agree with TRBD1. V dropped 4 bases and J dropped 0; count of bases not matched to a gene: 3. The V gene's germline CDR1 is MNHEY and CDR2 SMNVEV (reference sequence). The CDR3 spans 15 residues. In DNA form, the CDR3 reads TGTGCCAGCAGTTGGTGGACAGGGAGCACAGATACGCAGTATTTT. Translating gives CASSWWTGSTDTQYF.

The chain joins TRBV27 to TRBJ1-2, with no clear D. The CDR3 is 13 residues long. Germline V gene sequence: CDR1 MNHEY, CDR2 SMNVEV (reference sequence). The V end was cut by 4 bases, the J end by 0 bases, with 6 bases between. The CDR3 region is CASSSGANYGYTF. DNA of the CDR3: TGTGCCAGCAGTTCTGGAGCTAACTATGGCTACACCTTC.